The sequence of this T cell receptor beta chain was determined in a study of PD-1 blockade in classical Hodgkin lymphoma. Per the germline V gene, CDR1 is KGHSY and CDR2 is FQNENV. The CDR3 totals 15 residues. V dropped 0 bases and J dropped 0 bases, with 9 bases sitting between them. Overall study results and limits: Why the repertoires differ is still unclear, perhaps disease activity or prior therapy.

Data came from immunoSEQ multiplex PCR; TCRdb stores just in-frame clones and leaves some out. The sample has about 21,000 clones, 88% seen once. The time point denotes: cycle 4 day 1 (C4D1), after five to seven weeks of nivolumab. Exposure to brentuximab vedotin varied, and each patient had relapsed following autologous stem cell transplantation. Magnetic depletion of non-target cells from thawed PBMCs yielded purified CD8+ T cells. Patients reached a best response of complete response, partial response or progressive disease. About this clone itself: Its antigen is unknown.

The specimen comprised CD8+ T cells from blood, sampled before the fourth cycle of nivolumab. The V gene is TRBV16, the J gene TRBJ2-7, with a tentative D call TRBD2 (6 bases). The clonotype originates from a human donor with classical Hodgkin lymphoma. The CDR3 here is CASSQSEGPSYEQYF. CDR3 DNA sequence: TGTGCCAGCAGCCAATCGGAGGGGCCCTCCTACGAGCAGTACTTC. The full variable domain, with the rest looked up from reference TRBV16 and TRBJ2-7, is GEEVAQTPKHLVRGEGQKAKLYCAPIKGHSYVFWYQQVLKNEFKFLISFQNENVFDETGMPKERFSAKCLPNSPCSLEIQATKLEDSAVYFCASSQSEGPSYEQYFGPGTRLTVT.